This TCR beta chain was profiled in a study of blood T cell repertoires in COVID-19. Study overall: In each case, the material was cDNA or gDNA derived from T cells, B-cell-depleted T cells, or PBMCs.

Germline V lookup: CDR1 MNHNS, CDR2 SASEGT. The ends lost 4 bases at V and 3 bases at J; junction bases unmatched: 7. This CDR3 spans 18 amino acids. Cohorts were assigned according to the clinical history that participants reported. Original processing methods: Cell counts per sample came from amplifying reference gene primers. Sequencing used immunoSEQ multiplex PCR; TCRdb keeps in-frame clones, though not all of them. The DNA gave D and trimming, while V, J and clone size come from that table. The repertoire has some 250,000 clones, 91% of them found once; the top ten carry 1.2%. The gene calls are TRBV6-1 and TRBJ2-2, with 14 positions matching TRBD2. Input material: PBMCs or T cells enriched from blood (not recorded which). This clonotype was sampled from a human donor in a cohort exposed to, infected with or recovered from COVID-19 (not recorded which). The donor label of this sample is uncertain. The CDR3 DNA reads TGTGCCAGCAGTGTAACAACGGGACTAGCGGGGGACACCGGGGAGCTGTTTTTT. It yields the protein CASSVTTGLAGDTGELFF.